The clone carrying this TCR beta chain showed up just once. Sequencing was performed with immunoSEQ multiplex PCR; in TCRdb, only in-frame clones are kept and a portion is missing. The data contain under 300,000 clones, roughly 86% of them seen just once; the ten biggest clones take up approximately 7.2%. The CDR3 covers 16 residues. With V trimmed by 4 bases and J by 5 bases, 9 bases remained unmatched. Germline assignment: CDR1 LNHDA and CDR2 SQIVND (reference sequence). The data were obtained in a study of blood T cell repertoires in COVID-19. Study overall: Both acute and convalescent COVID-19 samples were obtained from the United States, Italy and Spain. T cells, B-cell-depleted T cells, or PBMCs provided the cDNA or gDNA that served as material.

The V call is TRBV19, the J call TRBJ1-4; 8 bases fit TRBD1. The clonotype was recovered from a woman in her 70s with active or convalescent COVID-19. The sample was peripheral blood. The CDR3 sequence is CASSKSGTGKNEKLFF. Here the CDR3 DNA reads TGTGCCAGTAGTAAGTCCGGGACAGGCAAGAATGAAAAACTGTTTTTT.